One and the same sample provided the 6 T cell receptor beta chains below, sequenced in a study of regulatory T cells in long-lasting Graves disease. Libraries of TCR beta came from iRepertoire HTBI primers plus Arm-PCR of CDR3 regions. TCRdb processed the multiplex PCR reads anew with MiXCR; each CDR3 protein has one entry. The sample includes fewer than 350,000 distinct CDR3 sequences, 15% to 20% of them seen just once. As to time point: newly diagnosed GD, antithyroid drugs for less than 3 months. Researchers made the TCR library from RNA that was extracted from PBMCs. This specimen was peripheral blood mononuclear cells (PBMCs), taken at new diagnosis, from a patient treated with antithyroid drugs. The receptors were sampled from a female donor with Graves disease.

The chain carries TRBV4-1 and TRBJ1-2; 8 bases map to TRBD1. Looked up from germline, CDR1 is MGHRA and CDR2 is YSYEKL. Unmatched junction bases numbered 8, after V lost 4 bases and J lost 4 bases. The CDR3 length is 15 residues. Here the CDR3 reads CASSPGQGPLYGYTF. The CDR3, as DNA: TGCGCCAGCAGCCCCGGACAGGGCCCTCTCTATGGCTACACCTTC.

In its sample, this clonotype was seen many times. The V gene is TRBV12-3 or TRBV12-4, the J gene TRBJ1-1; the D gene is possibly TRBD1 (5 bases). CDR3 size: 14 residues. V lost 4 bases, J lost 6 bases, and 15 bases lay in between. The CDR3 here is CASSSGTVVSEAFF. CDR3 coding DNA: TGTGCCAGCAGTTCGGGGACGGTAGTATCTGAAGCTTTCTTT.

This clonotype was recorded many times. The CDR3 DNA follows: TGTGCCAGCAGCTTGACTAGCGAAGTCTCCTACCAAGAGACCCAGTACTTC. Protein product: CASSLTSEVSYQETQYF. The V call is TRBV7-2, the J call TRBJ2-5; the match to TRBD2 covers 8 bases. The CDR3 length is 17 residues. Trimming removed 3 bases from V and 0 bases from J; junction bases left unmatched: 9. CDR1 and CDR2 (germline): SGHTA, FQGNSA.

This clonotype was counted only a few times. This rearrangement joins TRBV12-3 or TRBV12-4 to TRBJ1-5; D call uncertain. Trimming took off 6 bases at V and 3 bases at J, with 6 bases between the two ends. The CDR3 is 12 amino acids. The CDR3 loop is CASSPFNQPQHF. As DNA, the CDR3 is TGTGCCAGCAGCCCCTTCAATCAGCCCCAGCATTTT.

The chain carries TRBV6-1 and TRBJ2-1; 8 positions match TRBD2. Per germline, CDR1 MNHNS and CDR2 SASEGT. V was pared by 10 bases and J by 6 bases, with 14 bases of the junction left unmatched. This CDR3 spans 15 amino acids. CDR3 in amino acids: CAKPPPGRAFNEQFF. CDR3 bases: TGTGCCAAACCCCCTCCCGGGAGGGCCTTCAATGAGCAGTTCTTC.

This clonotype was recorded at least ten times. This chain links TRBV29-1 with TRBJ1-1, with D unresolved. This CDR3 spans 11 amino acids. Looked up from germline, CDR1 is SQVTM and CDR2 is ANQGSEA. V lost 4 bases and J 4 bases, leaving 7 bases between the germline ends. The CDR3 reads CSVVSGTEAFF. The CDR3 DNA reads as TGCAGCGTTGTGTCTGGCACTGAAGCTTTCTTT. Complete variable domain (other parts from reference TRBV29-1 and TRBJ1-1): SAVISQKPSRDICQRGTSLTIQCQVDSQVTMMFWYRQQPGQSLTLIATANQGSEATYESGFVIDKFPISRPNLTFSTLTVSNMSPEDSSIYLCSVVSGTEAFFGQGTRLTVV.